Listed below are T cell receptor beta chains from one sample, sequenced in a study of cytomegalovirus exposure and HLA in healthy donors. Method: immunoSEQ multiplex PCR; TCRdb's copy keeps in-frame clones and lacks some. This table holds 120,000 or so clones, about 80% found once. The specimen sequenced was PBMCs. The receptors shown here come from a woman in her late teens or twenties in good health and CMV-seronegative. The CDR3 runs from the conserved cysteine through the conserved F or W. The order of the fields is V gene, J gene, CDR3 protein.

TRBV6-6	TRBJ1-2	CASSYSAQQARYGYTF
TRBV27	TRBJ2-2	CASSLTLRGITDTGELFF
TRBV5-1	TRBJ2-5	CASSLADLAAQYF
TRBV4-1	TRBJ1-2	CAGSQGTGTNYGYTF
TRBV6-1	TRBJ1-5	CASCAGTGDGGPQHF
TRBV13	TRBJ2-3	CASSLRQEESTQYF
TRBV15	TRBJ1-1	CATSRDWGQVNTEAFF
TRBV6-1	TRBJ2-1	CASSEQTSGGNEQFF
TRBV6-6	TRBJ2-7	CASSQLAGSYEQYF
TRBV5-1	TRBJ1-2	CASSLQQASNYGYTF
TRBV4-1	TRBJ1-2	CASSQDVFTRDYYGYTF
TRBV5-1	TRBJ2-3	CASSLRLAGGASTDTQYF
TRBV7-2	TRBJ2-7	CASSSMGGFYEQYF
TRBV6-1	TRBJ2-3	CASSERGGSPDTQYF
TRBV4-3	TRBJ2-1	CASSQDRAGGPYNEQFF
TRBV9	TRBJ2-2	CASSVGSSGANTGELFF
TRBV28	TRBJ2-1	CASSSTGFQGNEQFF
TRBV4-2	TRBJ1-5	CASSQDRRGNQPQHF
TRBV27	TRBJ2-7	CASSSPGQVFYEQYF
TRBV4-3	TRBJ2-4	CASSQVGKSKNSQYF
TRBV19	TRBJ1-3	CASGTANTIYF
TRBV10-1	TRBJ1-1	CASSRDLNTEAFF
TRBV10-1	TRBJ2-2	CASREAANTGELFF
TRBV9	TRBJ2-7	CASSIHTSSYEQYF
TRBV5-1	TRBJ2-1	CASSAGQGARNEQFF
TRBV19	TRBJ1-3	CASSPRDRGTVRPGNTIYF
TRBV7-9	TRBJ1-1	CASSPGTGRGTEAFF
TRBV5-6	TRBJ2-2	CASSPGGVRAVTGELFF
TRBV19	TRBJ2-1	CASSIQAAGGRVEQFF
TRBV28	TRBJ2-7	CASSQRTSIVYEQYF
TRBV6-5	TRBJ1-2	CASSYDRSYGYTF
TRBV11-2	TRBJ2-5	CASSARPAETQYF
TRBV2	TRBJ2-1	CASSVGRGNEQFF
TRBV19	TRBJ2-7	CASSGAGGSYEQYF
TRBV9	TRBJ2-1	CASSARGLENEQFF
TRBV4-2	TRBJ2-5	CASSLGTGAETQYF
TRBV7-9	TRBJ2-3	CASSPGTSSTDTQYF
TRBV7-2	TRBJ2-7	CASSPARQDSYEQYF
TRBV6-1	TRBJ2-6	CASSEWEGSSGANVLTF
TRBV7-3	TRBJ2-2	CASSPAGGGELFF
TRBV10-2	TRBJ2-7	CASKDSEVGWSYEQYF
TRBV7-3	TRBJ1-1	CASSFSEGTEAFF
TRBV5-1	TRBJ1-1	CASKPQGIDTEAFF
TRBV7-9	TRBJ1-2	CASSLMGGSYGYTF
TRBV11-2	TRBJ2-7	CASSGRGRVEQYF
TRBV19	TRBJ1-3	CASSSQGADSGNTIYF
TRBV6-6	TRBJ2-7	CASSYSMALEQYF
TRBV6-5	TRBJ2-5	CASSWGGARETQYF
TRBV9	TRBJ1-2	CASSVRSGVGGDGYTF
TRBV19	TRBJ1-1	CASKRGIGPIMNTEAFF
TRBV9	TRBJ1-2	CASSPAFLDSEGNYGYTF
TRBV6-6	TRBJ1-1	CASRPGSVNTEAFF
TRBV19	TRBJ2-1	CASSNIAGVYNEQFF
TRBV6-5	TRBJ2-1	CACSYAGLADNEQFF
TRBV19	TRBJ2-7	CASSSSLRGLAGVYEQYF
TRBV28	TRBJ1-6	CASSLGPGGAGSPLHF
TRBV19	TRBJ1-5	CASSRQVHRDSNQPQHF
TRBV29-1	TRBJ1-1	CSVEHWGGHTEAFF